The present T cell receptor beta chain was sequenced within a study of blood T cell repertoires in COVID-19 (dated by TCRdb to the early 2020s). Regarding the study in general: Samples covering the acute and convalescent phases of COVID-19 were provided by collaborators in the United States, Italy and Spain. The material from the prospective study consisted of cDNA or gDNA derived from T cells, B-cell-depleted T cells, or PBMCs. Subjects who had been exposed to COVID-19, were actively infected with it, or had recovered from it provided the deeply sampled blood TCRbeta repertoires that made up the dataset. The repertoires were made available in a free public database intended to serve as a resource for research on the immune response to SARS-CoV-2. The samples were drawn from two sources: the first 160 participants of the ongoing ImmuneRACE study, and about 1,300 subjects contributed by 6 global collaborators. Nearly every sample came with metadata listing a de-identified subject ID, COVID-19 status, age in years and sex. Where available, HLA class I and class II types were obtained from metadata supplied by the sample provider rather than from assay-based typing. The paper as a whole reports these results and caveats: The quantity of clinical and demographic metadata differed by source and by participant and was supplied without curation.

With respect to this clone: Which antigen it targets is not known. No much larger clone exists at a distance of one base, and base qualities are not known.

TCRbeta CDR3 regions were amplified from genomic DNA by means of the immunoSEQ Assay, a bias-controlled multiplex PCR. In the original analysis: Within the assay, amplification of reference gene primers was used to estimate how many nucleated cells each sample contained. To quantify the absolute abundance of each unique TCRbeta CDR3 rearrangement, sequence reads were collapsed and filtered. For each sample, productive Simpson clonality was calculated as the square root of Simpson's diversity index over productive rearrangements. TCRdb mirrors the immuneACCESS table, restricted to in-frame sequences. Some clones are absent from its copies; in checked studies, under half trace to an unresolved V gene, and the reason for the others is unknown. V and J calls and clone size are those listed in that table; D and trimming were worked out from the DNA. This sample is represented by approximately 230,000 clones; around 88% of them were singletons. Clones ranked in the top ten supply over 4% of the sample.

Via the germline V gene, CDR1 is SGHTA and CDR2 FQGTGA. V and J are truncated by 5 bases and 0 bases respectively, leaving an intervening sequence of 9 bases. Counted from cysteine to phenylalanine, this CDR3 has 14 amino acids. Only the CDR3 DNA stays, 42 bases, in frame from base 1. Participants in the prospective study were enrolled through a virtual design, were aged roughly 18 to 100 years, and lived in about 25 United States geographic areas. To assign participants to cohorts, the prospective study relied on clinical history that participants themselves reported in a screening survey and a study questionnaire. Recovered participants in ImmuneRACE Cohort 3 were defined as having two consecutive negative NP/OP PCR tests, clearance from a healthcare professional, or resolution of symptoms. Each participant in the prospective study had whole blood, serum and a nasopharyngeal or oropharyngeal swab collected by mobile phlebotomists. Participants in the prospective study had the option to provide additional blood draws and questionnaires over a 2-month period. Before DNA extraction, blood samples from the prospective study were shipped at room temperature or frozen.

The receptor's source is a woman in her twenties or thirties who had recovered from COVID-19. Sequencing was performed on PBMCs or T cells enriched from blood (not recorded which). The rearrangement joined TRBV7-3 to TRBJ2-3; the D segment cannot be called with confidence. CDR3 loop: CASSRVSSTDTQYF. The sequenced DNA: TGTGCCAGCAGCCGTGTCTCTAGCACAGATACGCAGTATTTT.